This TCR beta chain came from a study of long-term antiretroviral therapy in people with HIV. The J segment lost 7 bases and the V segment lost 4 bases, leaving 5 bases of the junction unmatched. This CDR3 is 14 amino acids long. Germline lookup yields CDR1 MNHEY and CDR2 SVGAGI. The assay, immunoSEQ v3.0, was run at survey level. The repertoire was sequenced with immunoSEQ multiplex PCR; TCRdb's copy has only in-frame clones and lacks some. This table holds about 21,000 clones, 80% to 85% found once. Donors each had at least one pre-ART PBMC sample and at least two post-ART ones. This clonotype was obtained from a woman aged 50 to 65 with HIV. The material was unsorted PBMCs, obtained 1.9 years after starting antiretroviral therapy. This chain connects TRBV6-5 to TRBJ1-2; the match to TRBD1 covers 11 bases. This chain's CDR3 is CASSLGQGVTGYTF. DNA for the CDR3: TGTGCCAGCAGTTTGGGACAGGGGGTGACTGGCTACACCTTC.